This TCR beta chain was recovered during a study of human T cells and chemical hapten exposure. The V and J ends lost 7 bases and 6 bases respectively, with 18 bases between them. The CDR3 is made up of 14 amino acids. Germline CDR1 reads MNHNS; CDR2 reads SASEGT. This clonotype was detected ten times or more. TCRdb passed the RACE reads through MiXCR, listing each CDR3 protein once. In the table there are approximately 77,000 distinct CDR3 sequences, about 6.8% of which are singletons. Documented time point: patch test 1, 2 weeks after DPC sensitization. Treatment meaning: therapeutic diphenylcyclopropenone sensitization with weekly scalp DPC.

The source is a woman aged 25-40 years with alopecia areata. Some clones in this sample may be carry-over from other donors' samples. The specimen comprised whole blood, sampled in connection with sensitization to the hapten diphenylcyclopropenone (DPC). The chain links TRBV6-1 to TRBJ1-1; tentative D call: TRBD1 (6 bases). CDR3: CASTKRGGFAEAFF. CDR3 bases: TGTGCCAGCACCAAGAGGGGGGGATTTGCTGAAGCTTTCTTT.